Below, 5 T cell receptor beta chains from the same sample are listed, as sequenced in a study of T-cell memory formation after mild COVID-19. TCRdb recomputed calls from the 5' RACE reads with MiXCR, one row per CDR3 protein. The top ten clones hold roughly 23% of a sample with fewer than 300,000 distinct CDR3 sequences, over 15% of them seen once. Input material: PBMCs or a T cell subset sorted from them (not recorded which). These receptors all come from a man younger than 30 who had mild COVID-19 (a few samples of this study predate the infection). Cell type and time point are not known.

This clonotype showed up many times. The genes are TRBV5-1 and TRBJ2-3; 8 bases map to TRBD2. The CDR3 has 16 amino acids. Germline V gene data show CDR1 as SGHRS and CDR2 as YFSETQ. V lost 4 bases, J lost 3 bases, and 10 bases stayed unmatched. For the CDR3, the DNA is TGCGCCAGCAGCAGCTTCTCACTAGCGGCGACAGATACGCAGTATTTT. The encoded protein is CASSSFSLAATDTQYF.

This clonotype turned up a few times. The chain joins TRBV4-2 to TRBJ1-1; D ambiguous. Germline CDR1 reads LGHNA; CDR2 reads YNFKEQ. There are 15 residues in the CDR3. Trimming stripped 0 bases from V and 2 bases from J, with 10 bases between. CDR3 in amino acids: CASSQDLQPNTEAFF. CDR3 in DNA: TGTGCCAGCAGCCAAGATTTACAGCCAAACACTGAAGCTTTCTTT.

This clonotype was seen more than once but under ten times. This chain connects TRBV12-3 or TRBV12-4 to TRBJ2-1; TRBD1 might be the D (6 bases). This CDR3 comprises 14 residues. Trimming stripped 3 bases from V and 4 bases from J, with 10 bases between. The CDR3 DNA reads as TGTGCCAGCAGTTTGTGGGACAAGTACAATGAGCAGTTCTTC. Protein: CASSLWDKYNEQFF.

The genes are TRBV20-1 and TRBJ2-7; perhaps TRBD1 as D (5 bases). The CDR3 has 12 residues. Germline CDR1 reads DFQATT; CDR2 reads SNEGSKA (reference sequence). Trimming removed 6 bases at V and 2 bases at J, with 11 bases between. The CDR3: CSATTDPYEQYV. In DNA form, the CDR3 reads TGCAGTGCGACGACAGACCCCTACGAGCAGTACGTC.

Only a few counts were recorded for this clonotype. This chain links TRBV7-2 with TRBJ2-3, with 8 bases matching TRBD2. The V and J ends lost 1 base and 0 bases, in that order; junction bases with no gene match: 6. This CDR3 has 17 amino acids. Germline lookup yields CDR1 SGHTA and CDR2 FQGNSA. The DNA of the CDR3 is TGTGCCAGCAGCTTAGTTGGCGGGGGGTTTAGCACAGATACGCAGTATTTT. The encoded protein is CASSLVGGGFSTDTQYF.